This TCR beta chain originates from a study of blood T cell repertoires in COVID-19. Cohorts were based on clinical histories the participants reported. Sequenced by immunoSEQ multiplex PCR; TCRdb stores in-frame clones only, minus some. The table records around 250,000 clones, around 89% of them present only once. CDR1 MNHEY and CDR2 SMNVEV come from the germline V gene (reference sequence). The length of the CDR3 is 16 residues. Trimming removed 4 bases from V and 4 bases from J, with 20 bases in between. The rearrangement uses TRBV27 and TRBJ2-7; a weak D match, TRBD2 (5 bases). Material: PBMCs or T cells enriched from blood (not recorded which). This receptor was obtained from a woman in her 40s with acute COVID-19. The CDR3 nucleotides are TGTGCCAGCAGTTCCGCCCACCGGGGTCAGACTTACGAGCAGTACTTC. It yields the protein CASSSAHRGQTYEQYF.